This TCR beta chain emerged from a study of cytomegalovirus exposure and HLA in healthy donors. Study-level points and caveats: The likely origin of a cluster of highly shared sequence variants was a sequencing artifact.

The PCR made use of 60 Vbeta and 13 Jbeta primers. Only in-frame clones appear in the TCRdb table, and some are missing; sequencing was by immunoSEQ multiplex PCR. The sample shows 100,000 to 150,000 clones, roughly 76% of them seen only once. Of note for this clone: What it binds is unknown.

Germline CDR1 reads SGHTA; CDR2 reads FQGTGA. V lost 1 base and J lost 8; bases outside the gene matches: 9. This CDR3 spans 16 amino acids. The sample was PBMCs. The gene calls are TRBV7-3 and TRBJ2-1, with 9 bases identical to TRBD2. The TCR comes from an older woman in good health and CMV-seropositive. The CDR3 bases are TGTGCCAGCAGCTTAATGTCTAGCGGGAATGGTGATGAGCAGTTCTTC. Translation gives CASSLMSSGNGDEQFF.